These 10 T cell receptor beta chains share one sample of origin, sequenced in a study of a mutant IDH1 vaccine in newly diagnosed glioma. These TCRs' antigens remain unknown. Method: immunoSEQ multiplex PCR; TCRdb's copy keeps in-frame clones and lacks some. Among about 65,000 clones listed, about 85% were seen once. Noted time point: week 23, last vaccination. The investigators gave 300 ug of mutant IDH1 20-mer peptide in each vaccine dose, together with topical imiquimod. Source: PBMCs, taken from a glioma patient whose treatment included an IDH1 peptide vaccine. The source of these receptors is a man in his thirties or forties with glioma.

This sequence joins TRBV14 and TRBJ2-3, with TRBD2 as a possible D gene (5 bases). The V and J ends lost 5 bases and 1 base respectively, with 13 bases between them. Germline loops: CDR1 SGHDN, CDR2 FVKESK. The CDR3 runs 15 residues. The CDR3 DNA follows: TGTGCCAGCAGCTTTAGGCGGGCGGGCACAGATACGCAGTATTTT. Its protein is CASSFRRAGTDTQYF.

The V gene is TRBV6-1, the J gene TRBJ1-1; D gene uncertain. Germline CDR1 MNHNS, CDR2 SASEGT. The V end lost 5 bases, the J end lost 0 bases, and 10 bases lay between the germline ends. CDR3 size: 14 residues. The CDR3 nucleotides are TGTGCCAGCAGTTTAATTGTCATGAACACTGAAGCTTTCTTT. Its protein is CASSLIVMNTEAFF.

The V gene is TRBV7-8, the J gene TRBJ2-7; 9 bases fit TRBD2. The junction had 11 bases not matched to a gene; V was cut back by 5 bases and J by 3 bases. From germline, CDR1 is SGHVS and CDR2 FQNEAQ. This CDR3 comprises 16 residues. The CDR3 DNA is TGTGCCAGCAGCCCATTGGGGCGGGGGGGCGTCTACGAGCAGTACTTC. It yields the protein CASSPLGRGGVYEQYF.

The rearrangement uses TRBV7-6 and TRBJ2-3, with D unclear. CDR1 is SGHVS and CDR2 is FNYEAQ in the germline V gene. The V gene lost 5 bases and the J gene lost 1 base, with 4 bases spanning the gap. This CDR3 has 12 residues. CDR3 protein: CASSPRTDTQYF. CDR3 nucleotides: TGTGCCAGCAGCCCGCGCACAGATACGCAGTATTTT.

This clone was seen just once. The rearrangement links TRBV2 to TRBJ2-1; D is uncertain. CDR3 length: 10 amino acids. V was trimmed by 8 bases and J by 7 bases, leaving 6 bases between them. The germline gives CDR1 SNHLY, CDR2 FYNNEI. DNA of the CDR3: TGTGCCAGCTGGTTAAATGAGCAGTTCTTC. Translating it yields CASWLNEQFF.

This clone was seen a single time. The chain recombines TRBV28 with TRBJ2-1; 11 nucleotides agree with TRBD2. CDR1 and CDR2 from the germline V gene are MDHEN and SYDVKM. The CDR3 extends over 16 amino acids. The V gene end was trimmed by 4 bases and the J gene end by 8 bases; junction bases not matched to a gene: 10. CDR3 protein: CASSSPGSGGVYEQFF. The CDR3 DNA reads as TGTGCCAGCAGTTCTCCGGGTAGCGGGGGGGTCTATGAGCAGTTCTTC.

The rearrangement joins TRBV29-1 to TRBJ2-1; D may correspond to TRBD1 or TRBD2 (5 bases each). The V end lost 3 bases, the J end lost 7 bases, and 13 bases lay between the germline ends. Germline V gene sequence: CDR1 SQVTM, CDR2 ANQGSEA. CDR3 length: 13 residues. In nucleotides, the CDR3 is TGCAGCGTTGACAGGGACCTTGGGAATGAGCAGTTCTTC. Residues: CSVDRDLGNEQFF.

The chain couples TRBV6-4 to TRBJ1-1, with D unclear. V was pared by 4 bases and J by 8 bases, with 14 bases between. The CDR3 has 13 amino acids. Per the germline V gene, CDR1 is MRHNA and CDR2 is SNTAGT. CDR3: CASSGTPRTEAFF. CDR3 bases: TGTGCCAGCAGTGGGACTCCGCGGACCGAAGCTTTCTTT.

V is TRBV5-1 and J is TRBJ2-2; D is perhaps TRBD1 (6 bases). The CDR3 is 15 residues long. The germline CDR1 and CDR2 sequences are SGHRS and YFSETQ. V dropped 1 base and J dropped 2 bases, with 9 bases sitting between them. The CDR3 region is CASSLLQGNTGELFF. The CDR3 coding sequence is TGCGCCAGCAGCTTGCTACAGGGAAACACCGGGGAGCTGTTTTTT.

This chain joins TRBV5-1 and TRBJ2-7; 7 bases line up with TRBD1. The CDR3 consists of 15 residues. Trimming took 4 bases from V and 3 from J; bases not matched to a gene: 10. In germline, CDR1 is SGHRS, CDR2 YFSETQ. The chain's CDR3 is CASSRWTGDSYEQYF. CDR3 DNA: TGCGCCAGCAGCAGATGGACAGGCGATAGCTACGAGCAGTACTTC.